The next 20 T cell receptor beta chains were all read from a single sample in a study of cytomegalovirus exposure and HLA in healthy donors. The PCR ran on 60 Vbeta and 13 Jbeta primers. Repertoires were generated with immunoSEQ multiplex PCR, while TCRdb's copy carries only in-frame clones and drops some. The sample lists roughly 180,000 clones; about 86% were seen once. The source material was PBMCs. The origin of the receptors is a woman between 18 and 29 years old in good health and CMV-seropositive.

V and J are TRBV9 and TRBJ2-1, with D possibly matching TRBD2 (6 bases). Trimming left V 4 bases short and J 0 bases short, with 14 bases between. CDR1 and CDR2 (germline): SGDLS, YYNGEE. The CDR3 loop spans 16 amino acids. The CDR3 spells CASSPVPGSSYNEQFF. Here the CDR3 DNA reads TGTGCCAGCAGCCCTGTCCCCGGGAGCTCCTACAATGAGCAGTTCTTC. The full variable domain, completed using reference TRBV9 and TRBJ2-1, is DSGVTQTPKHLITATGQRVTLRCSPRSGDLSVYWYQQSLDQGLQFLIQYYNGEERAKGNILERFSAQQFPDLHSELNLSSLELGDSALYFCASSPVPGSSYNEQFFGPGTRLTVL.

This clone came up once. V usage is TRBV10-3 and J usage is TRBJ2-5; TRBD1 agrees at 8 bases. Trimming at V came to 5 bases and at J to 2 bases, leaving 7 bases not matched to a gene. The CDR3 is made up of 15 amino acids. CDR1 ENHRY and CDR2 SYGVKD come from the germline V gene. The CDR3 DNA follows: TGTGCCATCAGTACCTCCGGGACAGGTCAAGAGACCCAGTACTTC. Its protein product is CAISTSGTGQETQYF.

The chain recombines TRBV30 with TRBJ2-3; D possibly corresponds to TRBD1 (5 bases). V lost 3 bases, J lost 4 bases, and 23 bases lay in between. CDR1 GTSNPN and CDR2 SVGIG come from the germline V gene (reference sequence). The CDR3 length is 17 residues. Here the CDR3 reads CAWSLTGRVFSADTQYF. Written as DNA, the CDR3 is TGTGCCTGGAGCCTCACCGGCAGGGTGTTTTCCGCAGATACGCAGTATTTT.

The chain combines TRBV29-1 with TRBJ1-4; D possibly corresponds to TRBD1 (5 bases). This CDR3 has 14 amino acids. Per the germline V gene, CDR1 is SQVTM and CDR2 is ANQGSEA. With 7 bases removed from V and 1 base from J, the gap between germline ends came to 13 bases. The CDR3 DNA sequence: TGCAGCGATAGGACAACGGGAACTAATGAAAAACTGTTTTTT. It translates to CSDRTTGTNEKLFF.

The chain is built from TRBV11-2 and TRBJ2-2; D gene unclear. Germline CDR1 is SGHAT and CDR2 is FQNNGV. The CDR3 spans 14 residues. V lost 4 bases, J lost 4 bases, and 10 bases lay in between. CDR3 sequence reads: CASSYGSFTGELFF. The CDR3 bases are TGTGCCAGCAGCTACGGGTCCTTCACCGGGGAGCTGTTTTTT.

The chain has TRBV11-3 and TRBJ2-5, with 8 bases fitting TRBD2. The junction had 13 bases not matched to a gene; V was cut back by 0 bases and J by 10 bases. The length of the CDR3 is 16 residues. Germline CDR1 and CDR2: SGHNT and YENEEA. CDR3 region: CASSLEFDKRGRIQYF. The CDR3 bases are TGTGCCAGCAGCTTAGAGTTTGATAAGCGGGGGAGGATCCAGTACTTC.

V is TRBV1 and J is TRBJ1-5; TRBD1, as called in the table, went unchecked against the DNA. TRBV1 is marked as a pseudogene. This CDR3 spans 15 amino acids. The CDR3 loop reads CTSSRKGARNQPQHF. The CDR3 DNA is TGCACCAGCAGCCGAAAGGGGGCAAGGAATCAGCCCCAGCATTTT.

To note about this clone: This same CDR3 is encoded by further DNA sequences in the sample. The chain is built from TRBV7-8 and TRBJ1-1; D possibly corresponds to TRBD1 (5 bases). V was trimmed by 1 base and J by 4 bases, leaving 10 bases between them. Germline V gene lookup returns CDR1 SGHVS and CDR2 FQNEAQ. The CDR3 is 14 amino acids. CDR3 coding DNA: TGTGCCAGCAGCTTAGGTTGGGGGGGCACTGAAGCTTTCTTT. Amino acid sequence: CASSLGWGGTEAFF.

J is TRBJ2-5 and V is TRBV19; D possibly corresponds to TRBD1 (5 bases). V was shortened by 3 bases and J by 3 bases, with 11 bases between the two germline ends. The CDR3 extends over 14 amino acids. Germline-derived CDR1 and CDR2 are LNHDA and SQIVND (reference sequence). The CDR3, as DNA: TGTGCCAGTAGTATTCTTGGGGCAGAAGAGACCCAGTACTTC. It is translated as CASSILGAEETQYF.

The gene calls are TRBV10-3 and TRBJ2-7; 7 positions agree with TRBD1. The germline V gene has CDR1 ENHRY and CDR2 SYGVKD. Trimming removed 1 base from V and 7 bases from J; junction bases left unmatched: 13. The CDR3 is made up of 16 amino acids. The CDR3 nucleotides are TGTGCCATCAGTGAGTTTCTCCCGGGACAGCCTTTGGAGCAGTACTTC. Its protein product is CAISEFLPGQPLEQYF.

V usage is TRBV2 and J usage is TRBJ1-4, with 10 bases identical to TRBD1. The V gene end was trimmed by 5 bases and the J gene end by 8 bases; junction bases not matched to a gene: 5. The CDR3 spans 14 residues. Germline assignment: CDR1 SNHLY and CDR2 FYNNEI. CDR3 protein: CASSRTGGREKLFF. As DNA, the CDR3 is TGTGCCAGCAGTCGGACAGGGGGGCGGGAAAAACTGTTTTTT. The variable domain in full, completed from reference TRBV2 and TRBJ1-4, reads EPEVTQTPSHQVTQMGQEVILRCVPISNHLYFYWYRQILGQKVEFLVSFYNNEISEKSEIFDDQFSVERPDGSNFTLKIRSTKLEDSAMYFCASSRTGGREKLFFGSGTQLSVL.

The sample holds a few counts of this clone. The chain uses TRBV6-1 and TRBJ2-2, with D tentatively TRBD1 (6 bases). The CDR3 has 15 residues. The V end was cut by 4 bases, the J end by 1 base, with 10 bases between. CDR1 is MNHNS and CDR2 is SASEGT in the germline V gene. The CDR3 bases are TGTGCCAGCAGTGCAGGGACACTGAACACCGGGGAGCTGTTTTTT. The encoded protein is CASSAGTLNTGELFF.

The gene calls are TRBV6-6 and TRBJ1-2; 7 bases match TRBD1. The CDR3 sequence is 15 residues long. V was clipped by 6 bases and J by 7 bases; unmatched bases: 14. CDR1 and CDR2 from the germline V gene are MNHNY and SVGAGI (reference sequence). CDR3 sequence (DNA): TGTGCCAGCAGCCGAACCACAAGGACAGGTGCTGGCTACACCTTC. The encoded protein is CASSRTTRTGAGYTF.

J is TRBJ2-5 and V is TRBV7-3; perhaps TRBD2 as D (6 bases). This CDR3 is built from 15 residues. The germline V gene has CDR1 SGHTA and CDR2 FQGTGA. V was shortened by 1 base and J by 4 bases, with 13 bases between the two germline ends. CDR3 loop: CASSLNGGAVETQYF. The CDR3 region has the DNA TGTGCCAGCAGCTTAAACGGGGGTGCAGTAGAGACCCAGTACTTC. Variable domain in full (rest from reference TRBV7-3 and TRBJ2-5): GAGVSQTPSNKVTEKGKYVELRCDPISGHTALYWYRQSLGQGPEFLIYFQGTGAADDSGLPNDRFFAVRPEGSVSTLKIQRTERGDSAVYLCASSLNGGAVETQYFGPGTRLLVL.

The rearrangement joins TRBV4-3 to TRBJ1-2; no clear D gene. Germline V CDR1 and CDR2: LGHNA, YSLEER. Trimming pared 0 bases from V and 5 bases from J, leaving 13 bases between. This CDR3 comprises 15 residues. In DNA, the CDR3 is TGCGCCAGCAGCCAAGAAGCGACGGTTGGGTATGGCTACACCTTC. It yields the protein CASSQEATVGYGYTF.

This clone was observed once. The chain is built from TRBV6-5 and TRBJ2-3, with D perhaps TRBD1 (5 bases). The V gene lost 0 bases and the J gene lost 6 bases, with 16 bases spanning the gap. The CDR3 contains 16 residues. CDR1 and CDR2 (germline): MNHEY, SVGAGI. CDR3 in DNA: TGTGCCAGCAGTTACTCATTATCAGGGATTCGCGATACGCAGTATTTT. Protein product: CASSYSLSGIRDTQYF.

The J gene is TRBJ1-4, the V gene TRBV5-3, with D perhaps TRBD1 (5 bases). TRBV5-3 is an ORF, with its function uncertain. V gave up 4 bases and J gave up 5 bases, with 15 bases separating them. The CDR3 is 15 residues long. The CDR3 protein is CARSIADRKNEKLFF. CDR3 in DNA: TGTGCCAGAAGCATCGCAGACAGAAAAAATGAAAAACTGTTTTTT.

The chain recombines TRBV19 with TRBJ2-2, with TRBD2 matching 8 bases. CDR3 length equals 18 residues. Germline V gene data show CDR1 as LNHDA and CDR2 as SQIVND (reference sequence). V was pared by 1 base and J by 3 bases, with 10 bases of the junction left unmatched. The CDR3 reads CASSIAPPAGAYTGELFF. CDR3 DNA: TGTGCCAGTAGTATAGCCCCGCCAGCGGGGGCGTACACCGGGGAGCTGTTTTTT.

The V gene is TRBV6-4, the J gene TRBJ2-3, with 9 nucleotides matching TRBD1. The junction had 2 bases not matched to a gene; V was cut back by 0 bases and J by 4 bases. The CDR3 spans 15 residues. Germline V gene data show CDR1 as MRHNA and CDR2 as SNTAGT. CDR3 nucleotides: TGTGCCAGCAGTGACTCGGGACAGGGTTCAGATACGCAGTATTTT. It yields the protein CASSDSGQGSDTQYF.

The rearrangement links TRBV6-4 to TRBJ1-2; D unclear. Germline V gene lookup returns CDR1 MRHNA and CDR2 SNTAGT. V shed 0 bases and J shed 7 bases, with 9 bases lying between them. CDR3 length: 13 amino acids. This chain's CDR3 is CASSDSEGGGYTF. The CDR3 DNA reads TGTGCCAGCAGTGACTCAGAGGGAGGTGGCTACACCTTC.